These 26 T cell receptor beta chains were all obtained from the same sample, sequenced in a study of blood T cells in healthy people across ages. The use of a sample-barcoded 5' primer and a J-beta primer mix characterized a second PCR of roughly 6 to 12 cycles. TCRdb analysed the 5' RACE reads with MiXCR anew, one entry per CDR3 protein. The repertoire holds 750,000 or so distinct CDR3 sequences, about 25% seen once, with 9.4% in the top ten. The data were also submitted as part of a second study, on T cells of mothers and their children.

Specimen: blood. The receptor set was obtained from a boy aged 10-17 years in good health.

The rearrangement joins TRBV5-1 to TRBJ1-1, with D hard to call. This CDR3 is built from 17 residues. The V gene lost 0 bases and the J gene lost 2 bases, with 17 bases spanning the gap. Germline CDR1 SGHRS, CDR2 YFSETQ. Here the CDR3 DNA reads TGCGCCAGCAGCTTGGCCGGGATCAGAAGGGATAACACTGAAGCTTTCTTT. As protein: CASSLAGIRRDNTEAFF.

V usage is TRBV28 and J usage is TRBJ2-5, with D perhaps TRBD1 (5 bases). This CDR3 comprises 14 residues. Per germline, CDR1 MDHEN and CDR2 SYDVKM. V was cut by 9 bases and J by 1 base, with 15 bases left in between. The CDR3, as DNA: TGTGCCAGTCATCGGCAGGGCTTCCAAGAGACCCAGTACTTC. Amino acids: CASHRQGFQETQYF.

CDR3 bases: TGTGCCAGCAGCCGAGGGACAGGGGATTTGGAGACCCAGTACTTC. It specifies CASSRGTGDLETQYF. This sequence joins TRBV5-5 and TRBJ2-5, with 10 positions matching TRBD1. This CDR3 has 15 residues. J was trimmed by 5 bases and V by 4 bases; bases with no gene match: 8. Looked up from germline, CDR1 is SGHKS and CDR2 is YYEKEE (reference sequence).

This clonotype appeared a few times. The chain is built from TRBV10-3 and TRBJ2-7; 7 bases map to TRBD2. The trim removed 2 bases at V and 6 bases at J, leaving 4 bases unmatched. The CDR3 spans 13 residues. CDR1 ENHRY and CDR2 SYGVKD come from the germline V gene. CDR3 sequence: CAISEGGGTEQYF. CDR3 DNA: TGTGCCATCAGTGAGGGGGGGGGTACCGAGCAGTACTTC.

In its sample, this clonotype was seen a few times. CDR3 coding DNA: TGTGCCAGTAGTATAGGCCAGGGGGTTCAGCCCCAGCATTTT. It encodes CASSIGQGVQPQHF. J is TRBJ1-5 and V is TRBV19; 7 nucleotides agree with TRBD1. In germline, CDR1 is LNHDA, CDR2 SQIVND (reference sequence). V was clipped by 1 base and J by 6 bases; unmatched bases: 3. The CDR3 runs to 14 residues.

J is TRBJ2-3 and V is TRBV5-1, with 9 bases lining up with TRBD2. The V gene's germline CDR1 is SGHRS and CDR2 YFSETQ. This CDR3 contains 16 residues. The V segment lost 3 bases and the J segment 2 bases; nucleotides outside the gene matches: 7. The CDR3, as DNA: TGCGCCAGCAGCTCCGAGACTAGCGGTCCCACAGATACGCAGTATTTT. Protein sequence: CASSSETSGPTDTQYF. Using reference TRBV5-1 and TRBJ2-3 for the parts outside the CDR3, the full variable domain is KAGVTQTPRYLIKTRGQQVTLSCSPISGHRSVSWYQQTPGQGLQFLFEYFSETQRNKGNFPGRFSGRQFSNSRSEMNVSTLELGDSALYLCASSSETSGPTDTQYFGPGTRLTVL.

The chain is built from TRBV6-5 and TRBJ2-7, with D perhaps TRBD1 (6 bases). Looked up from germline, CDR1 is MNHEY and CDR2 is SVGAGI. Trimming pared 0 bases from V and 0 bases from J, leaving 12 bases between. CDR3 length: 16 residues. The CDR3 bases are TGTGCCAGCAGTTACTCGCAGGGGACCCGCTCCTACGAGCAGTACTTC. Protein sequence: CASSYSQGTRSYEQYF.

This clonotype showed up just once. This sequence joins TRBV12-3 or TRBV12-4 and TRBJ1-5; possible D gene TRBD1, 6 bases. V was trimmed by 4 bases and J by 2 bases, leaving 12 bases between them. The CDR3 is 15 amino acids. CDR3 loop: CASSWTAGGNQPQHF. In DNA form, the CDR3 reads TGTGCCAGCAGTTGGACAGCCGGGGGCAATCAGCCCCAGCATTTT.

The V gene is TRBV27, the J gene TRBJ2-7; 7 bases agree with TRBD2. The end of the DNA is better explained by TRBJ2-5, so the J call may be wrong. Germline V CDR1 and CDR2: MNHEY, SMNVEV (reference sequence). This CDR3 comprises 14 residues. CDR3 DNA sequence: TGTGCCAGCAGTCAGATAGCGGGTGGAGAGACCCAGTACTTC. Translated, it gives CASSQIAGGETQYF.

A single count supports this clonotype. The CDR3 here is CASSQVLAGGFDNEQFF. CDR3 bases: TGCGCCAGCAGCCAAGTGCTAGCGGGAGGGTTTGACAATGAGCAGTTCTTC. The chain uses TRBV4-1 and TRBJ2-1, with 12 bases aligning to TRBD2. Germline lookup yields CDR1 MGHRA and CDR2 YSYEKL. This CDR3 is 17 amino acids long. V shed 1 base and J 5 bases; nucleotides not matched to a gene: 6.

This rearrangement joins TRBV2 to TRBJ1-1; D possibly corresponds to TRBD1 (6 bases). V lost 8 bases and J 3 bases, leaving 22 bases between the germline ends. The germline gives CDR1 SNHLY, CDR2 FYNNEI. The CDR3 runs 16 residues. The DNA for the CDR3 is TGTGCCAGCGGGGAAAACGGGGGGGGCGCGGACACTGAAGCTTTCTTT. Translated, it gives CASGENGGGADTEAFF.

This clonotype was counted between two and nine times. V and J are TRBV11-2 and TRBJ1-4; TRBD1 aligns across 7 bases. The ends lost 3 bases at V and 8 bases at J; junction bases unmatched: 9. The CDR3 is 15 amino acids. Per the germline V gene, CDR1 is SGHAT and CDR2 is FQNNGV. The CDR3 region has the DNA TGTGCCAGCAGCTTTGGGGCAGGGGGAATGGAAAAACTGTTTTTT. It codes for CASSFGAGGMEKLFF.

Concerning this clonotype: One end of the junction is discordant with germline, which a read error may explain. The chain employs TRBV5-1 and TRBJ2-7; D is unclear. The germline V gene has CDR1 SGHRS and CDR2 YFSETQ. CDR3 length equals 13 residues. The CDR3 spells CASSKDTTIELCF. CDR3 bases: TGCGCCAGCAGCAAAGACACCACCATCGAGCTGTGCTTC.

The chain recombines TRBV29-1 with TRBJ2-4, with D hard to call. CDR1 is SQVTM and CDR2 is ANQGSEA in the germline V gene. This CDR3 spans 12 amino acids. V was clipped by 0 bases and J by 5 bases, with 5 bases between them. This chain's CDR3 is CSVEEYENIQYF. The CDR3 DNA reads TGCAGCGTTGAAGAGTATGAAAACATTCAGTACTTC.

This clonotype was seen only a few times. The chain recombines TRBV5-6 with TRBJ2-5, with 7 bases identical to TRBD1. Trimming removed 4 bases from V and 7 bases from J; junction bases left unmatched: 7. This CDR3 spans 13 amino acids. Germline lookup yields CDR1 SGHDT and CDR2 YYEEEE. DNA of the CDR3: TGTGCCAGCAGCGGGGACAGCTATGGGACCCAGTACTTC. It encodes CASSGDSYGTQYF.

The V gene is TRBV5-1, the J gene TRBJ1-5; 9 bases match TRBD1. The J call may not be correct, given that the DNA end is closer to TRBJ2-3. Germline loops: CDR1 SGHRS, CDR2 YFSETQ. The CDR3 loop spans 14 amino acids. The CDR3 nucleotides read TGCGCCAGCAGTTTTACAGGGGGCAATCAGCCCCAGTATTTT. This codes for CASSFTGGNQPQYF.

This rearrangement joins TRBV20-1 to TRBJ2-1; no clear D. The J call may be mistaken, given a closer DNA end match to TRBJ2-7. The CDR3 sequence is 12 residues long. Germline V gene sequence: CDR1 DFQATT, CDR2 SNEGSKA (reference sequence). The CDR3 spells CSASREGYEQYF. The CDR3 DNA follows: TGCAGTGCCTCCCGTGAAGGCTACGAGCAGTACTTC.

The gene calls are TRBV2 and TRBJ2-3; 7 nucleotides align to TRBD1. In germline, CDR1 is SNHLY, CDR2 FYNNEI. Trimming removed 1 base from V and 2 bases from J; junction bases left unmatched: 6. The CDR3 sequence is 16 residues long. Here the CDR3 DNA reads TGTGCCAGCAGTGAAGGGCAGGGGGTCCTCACAGATACGCAGTATTTT. It specifies CASSEGQGVLTDTQYF. The full variable domain, in which reference TRBV2 and TRBJ2-3 provide the parts outside the CDR3, is EPEVTQTPSHQVTQMGQEVILRCVPISNHLYFYWYRQILGQKVEFLVSFYNNEISEKSEIFDDQFSVERPDGSNFTLKIRSTKLEDSAMYFCASSEGQGVLTDTQYFGPGTRLTVL.

This sequence joins TRBV7-9 and TRBJ2-5, with 8 positions matching TRBD1. The J call is doubtful: the DNA matches TRBJ2-7 better. The CDR3 length is 16 residues. The germline CDR1 and CDR2 sequences are SEHNR and FQNEAQ (reference sequence). The CDR3: CASSFSQLTGAYEQYF. CDR3 sequence (DNA): TGTGCCAGCAGCTTCTCCCAGTTGACAGGGGCCTACGAGCAGTACTTC.

Only a few counts were recorded for this clonotype. CDR3 loop: CSVLTDRSEAFF. The CDR3 coding sequence is TGCAGCGTCTTGACTGATCGGTCTGAAGCTTTCTTT. This rearrangement joins TRBV29-1 to TRBJ1-1, with D hard to call. This CDR3 spans 12 amino acids. V was trimmed by 6 bases and J by 6 bases, leaving 14 bases between them. Per germline, CDR1 SQVTM and CDR2 ANQGSEA.

This clonotype showed up just a few times. J is TRBJ2-5 and V is TRBV5-1; D gene ambiguous. The DNA matches TRBJ2-7 better at its end, which makes the J call doubtful. This CDR3 has 13 amino acids. Germline CDR1 is SGHRS and CDR2 is YFSETQ. The CDR3 here is CASSFSTDYEQYF. CDR3 bases: TGCGCCAGCAGCTTTTCCACAGACTACGAGCAGTACTTC.

This clonotype was picked up a small number of times. The CDR3 here is CSVIMSPSASSGGSYNEQFF. The CDR3 coding sequence is TGCAGCGTGATCATGAGTCCATCCGCCTCGTCCGGGGGCTCCTACAATGAGCAGTTCTTC. This chain links TRBV29-1 with TRBJ2-1; tentatively, D is TRBD2 (6 bases). This CDR3 has 20 residues. V was shortened by 6 bases and J by 0 bases, with 30 bases between the two germline ends. The germline gives CDR1 SQVTM, CDR2 ANQGSEA.

The J gene is TRBJ1-5, the V gene TRBV20-1; 8 bases fit TRBD1. The CDR3 runs to 14 residues. The germline V gene has CDR1 DFQATT and CDR2 SNEGSKA (reference sequence). V gave up 2 bases and J gave up 5 bases; unmatched junction bases: 5. In nucleotides, the CDR3 is TGCAGTGCTAGACCAGGGGGCGGCGATCAGCCCCAGCATTTT. This codes for CSARPGGGDQPQHF.

This clonotype was found a few times. This chain connects TRBV29-1 to TRBJ2-1; D is possibly TRBD1 or TRBD2 (5 bases each). CDR1 and CDR2 from the germline V gene are SQVTM and ANQGSEA. Trimming removed 4 bases from V and 8 bases from J, with 12 bases in between. The CDR3 is made up of 12 amino acids. CDR3 sequence reads: CSVALVGHEQFF. The CDR3 DNA follows: TGCAGCGTTGCCCTAGTGGGACATGAGCAGTTCTTC.

The CDR3 DNA sequence: TGTGCCAGCAGCGTAGGCCCCCCTGTACCCTACAATGAGCAGTTCTTC. It encodes CASSVGPPVPYNEQFF. V gene TRBV9 combines with J gene TRBJ2-5; D call uncertain. The DNA end is a closer match to TRBJ2-1, so the J assignment may be wrong. Germline V lookup: CDR1 SGDLS, CDR2 YYNGEE. The CDR3 totals 16 residues.

This clonotype appeared a few times. The gene calls are TRBV4-3 and TRBJ2-7; either TRBD1 or TRBD2 may fit D (5 bases each). The CDR3 has 15 amino acids. Germline values: CDR1 LGHNA, CDR2 YSLEER. Trimming cost V 0 bases and J 0 bases, with 9 bases left between them. CDR3 protein: CASSQEGEISYEQYF. The CDR3 nucleotides read TGCGCCAGCAGCCAAGAAGGGGAGATCTCCTACGAGCAGTACTTC.